This is a list of T cell receptor beta chains from one sample in a study of T cell responses to AZD1222 COVID-19 vaccine. Here immunoSEQ multiplex PCR was the method, and the copy in TCRdb shows in-frame clones only, minus some. The sample holds some 120,000 clones; 90% to 95% are singletons and the top ten take about 3%. The source material was peripheral blood, sampled on day 0 of AZD1222 vaccination. The source of these receptors is an adult in good health. Each CDR3 is given with its conserved first and last residue. The order of the fields is J gene, V gene, clone size, D gene, CDR3 protein. The D gene is left open where the match is weak. Some rows mark clone size as missing; the rest say once, few, many or name a class of expanded clone.

>TRBJ2-5|TRBV7-2|NA|NA
CASSVSQETQYF
>TRBJ2-2|TRBV10-3|NA|NA
CAISDLSGTGELFF
>TRBJ1-5|TRBV5-1|NA|TRBD1
CASSSGQAGNQPQHF
>TRBJ1-2|TRBV28|NA|TRBD1
CASSLVSGGRNGYTF
>TRBJ2-2|TRBV7-9|once|NA
CASSLGRGAATGELFF
>TRBJ2-3|TRBV28|NA|NA
CASSLYSDTQYF
>TRBJ1-2|TRBV19|NA|NA
CASSIPGKGRSLYGYTF
>TRBJ2-3|TRBV5-1|once|TRBD2
CASRPGLVGTDTQYF
>TRBJ1-5|TRBV10-1|NA|NA
CASSYTRDTRSNQPQHF
>TRBJ1-1|TRBV5-1|NA|NA
CASSLLGTEAFF
>TRBJ2-3|TRBV7-3|few|TRBD2
CASSLSSGSGDTQYF
>TRBJ2-1|TRBV15|once|NA
CATSLGVAAKYNEQFF
>TRBJ1-6|TRBV10-3|NA|TRBD1
CAISKGTDNSPLHF
>TRBJ2-7|TRBV11-3|NA|NA
CASSYRGSGSYEQYF
>TRBJ1-5|TRBV28|NA|NA
CATQGPRFSTPTQHF
>TRBJ2-6|TRBV2|once|NA
CASTRDGSSGANVLTF
>TRBJ1-5|TRBV28|NA|NA
CASSYQGGNQPQHF
>TRBJ1-1|TRBV20-1|NA|NA
CSASNGLNTEAFF
>TRBJ1-2|TRBV19|NA|NA
CASSSRQTNYGYTF
>TRBJ2-7|TRBV28|once|TRBD2
CASSPPGVAGVVKQYF
>TRBJ2-7|TRBV7-2|once|NA
CASSKGSSYEQYF
>TRBJ2-7|TRBV11-2|NA|TRBD2
CASSPNLAGDYEQYF
>TRBJ1-3|TRBV6-5|NA|NA
CASSYSGASVGNTIYF
>TRBJ2-1|TRBV28|NA|NA
CASSSYNEQFF
>TRBJ2-5|TRBV15|NA|NA
CATSRAPSETQYF
>TRBJ2-7|TRBV21-1|NA|NA
CASDLPGTYEQYF
>TRBJ1-1|TRBV19|NA|NA
CASSLQALNTEAFF
>TRBJ1-1|TRBV5-1|once|NA
CASRRDFTEAFF
>TRBJ2-7|TRBV7-9|NA|NA
CASSLPAVTTYEQYF
>TRBJ1-1|TRBV6-5|NA|NA
CASRAPGTWAEAFF
>TRBJ1-5|TRBV2|NA|NA
CASNTGNQPQHF
>TRBJ1-6|TRBV28|NA|NA
CASSPPEGGGNSPLHF
>TRBJ2-3|TRBV9|NA|TRBD2
CASSVGGRVQDTQYF
>TRBJ1-6|TRBV6-1|few|NA
CASSELRSPLHF
>TRBJ2-7|TRBV7-8|NA|TRBD1
CASSPGQGDPYEQYF
>TRBJ2-1|TRBV11-3|NA|TRBD2
CASSKLAGASSYNEQFF
>TRBJ2-4|TRBV5-6|NA|NA
CASSSPPGLAKNIQYF
>TRBJ1-5|TRBV5-6|NA|NA
CASSLAGSSNQPQHF
>TRBJ2-3|TRBV18|NA|TRBD1
CASSRGQGAGDTQYF
>TRBJ1-4|TRBV30|NA|NA
CAWREDVNEKLFF
>TRBJ1-5|TRBV6-5|once|NA
CASTVFVSNQPQHF
>TRBJ2-2|TRBV9|NA|NA
CASSASRELFF
>TRBJ2-7|TRBV6-5|NA|TRBD1
CASSSPQQGANYEQYF
>TRBJ1-1|TRBV9|NA|TRBD1
CASSIGTANTEAFF
>TRBJ1-1|TRBV18|NA|TRBD1
CASSSATGGNTEAFF
>TRBJ1-3|TRBV27|NA|NA
CASSRAGTNSGNTIYF
>TRBJ1-2|TRBV29-1|NA|NA
CSVRMGGYGYTF
>TRBJ1-3|TRBV29-1|NA|TRBD1
CSVSTGDGGNTIYF
>TRBJ1-2|TRBV5-4|NA|TRBD1
CASSSDRVGGYTF
>TRBJ2-5|TRBV11-2|NA|NA
CASSFVVYGSAQYF
>TRBJ1-2|TRBV2|NA|NA
CASLTLRGSGGYTF
>TRBJ2-2|TRBV5-6|NA|NA
CASSLAGDTGELFF
>TRBJ2-2|TRBV18|NA|NA
CASSPDTNTGELFF
>TRBJ2-3|TRBV6-4|NA|TRBD2
CASSPLAGRGDTQYF
>TRBJ2-2|TRBV13|NA|TRBD2
CASRLAGRVTGELFF
>TRBJ2-7|TRBV6-5|NA|NA
CASRTVDRPSKQYF
>TRBJ1-1|TRBV19|NA|TRBD1
CASSKTGVSTEAFF
>TRBJ2-3|TRBV6-1|NA|NA
CASSEIQVVEDTQYF
>TRBJ2-3|TRBV7-9|NA|TRBD2
CASSPRLAGGADTQYF
>TRBJ1-5|TRBV2|NA|NA
CASTPDAGGNQPQHF